The 21 T cell receptor beta chains below all came from one sample that was sequenced in a study of early T cells in non-severe SARS-CoV-2 infection. TCRdb redid the calling of the 5' RACE reads with MiXCR, one entry per CDR3 protein. Of fewer than 40,000 distinct CDR3 sequences listed, around 4.1% were seen once; the top ten hold under 6%. Sequencing input: whole blood. The receptor source for this set is an adult who was a healthcare worker with PCR-confirmed SARS-CoV-2 infection or an uninfected control (not recorded which).

This clonotype has ten or more counts. The CDR3 DNA reads as TGCGCCAGCAGCGATAATAGCGGGACCCCCTACGAGCAGTACTTC. Its translation: CASSDNSGTPYEQYF. This chain connects TRBV10-2 to TRBJ2-7; 8 bases are a match to TRBD2. Germline CDR1 WSHSY, CDR2 SAAADI. Trimming cost V 6 bases and J 2 bases; bases outside gene matches: 9. The CDR3 totals 15 residues.

This clonotype was picked up many times. The CDR3: CASSQGKPSGAWGQNIQYF. As DNA, the CDR3 is TGTGCCAGCAGCCAAGGAAAACCGAGCGGAGCTTGGGGGCAAAACATTCAGTACTTC. V is TRBV4-2 and J is TRBJ2-4; perhaps TRBD1 as D (6 bases). Between the trimmed V and J ends, which lost 1 base and 5 bases, there was a span of 24 bases. Germline CDR1 reads LGHNA; CDR2 reads YNFKEQ. The CDR3 has 19 residues.

The sample holds many counts of this clonotype. The chain couples TRBV11-2 to TRBJ2-5; the match to TRBD2 covers 9 bases. In germline, CDR1 is SGHAT, CDR2 FQNNGV. Losses at the gene ends were 5 bases for V and 4 bases for J; bases not matched to a gene: 17. This CDR3 is built from 18 residues. The CDR3 is CASSPSWRGGVLPETQYF. The CDR3 bases are TGTGCCAGCAGCCCTTCATGGCGGGGGGGCGTTTTACCAGAGACCCAGTACTTC.

This clonotype was counted many times. The chain links TRBV7-9 to TRBJ2-1; possible D gene TRBD1, 5 bases. The ends were cut back, 1 base at V and 8 bases at J, with 9 bases in the middle. There are 13 residues in the CDR3. Per germline, CDR1 SEHNR and CDR2 FQNEAQ (reference sequence). The CDR3 DNA follows: TGTGCCAGCAGCTTAGTATCCAGGGATGAGCAGTTCTTC. Translated, it gives CASSLVSRDEQFF.

There are many counts of this clonotype. The V call is TRBV24-1, the J call TRBJ2-1; D gene uncertain. Germline V gives CDR1 KGHDR, CDR2 SFDVKD. V lost 2 bases and J 0 bases, leaving 10 bases between the germline ends. The CDR3 extends over 16 amino acids. CDR3 region: CATSDSSQSSYNEQFF. The CDR3 nucleotides read TGTGCCACCAGTGATTCGTCGCAAAGCTCCTACAATGAGCAGTTCTTC.

There are many counts of this clonotype. The chain employs TRBV5-8 and TRBJ2-5; 7 positions match TRBD1. From germline, CDR1 is SGHTS and CDR2 YDEGEE. J gave up 1 base and V 3 bases, and 6 bases lay outside the gene matches. This CDR3 has 15 amino acids. CDR3: CASSSAGTVQETQYF. Here the CDR3 DNA reads TGTGCCAGCAGCTCCGCCGGGACAGTCCAAGAGACCCAGTACTTC.

This clonotype was seen at least ten times. The V call is TRBV20-1, the J call TRBJ2-7; D is uncertain. The germline gives CDR1 DFQATT, CDR2 SNEGSKA (reference sequence). V lost 3 bases and J lost 1, with 10 bases in between. This CDR3 has 13 residues. CDR3 sequence reads: CSASSVASYEQYF. CDR3 coding DNA: TGCAGTGCTAGCTCGGTCGCTTCCTACGAGCAGTACTTC.

This clonotype showed up many times. The chain employs TRBV4-2 and TRBJ1-2; 8 bases map to TRBD1. Trimming took 5 bases from V and 6 from J; bases not matched to a gene: 11. The CDR3 is made up of 15 amino acids. Germline lookup yields CDR1 LGHNA and CDR2 YNFKEQ. As DNA, the CDR3 is TGTGCCAGCAGCAGAACGACAGGGGAAATCGATGGCTACACCTTC. Translating it yields CASSRTTGEIDGYTF.

This clonotype has a count of ten or more. The V gene is TRBV7-9, the J gene TRBJ1-2; D is possibly TRBD1 (5 bases). The V gene lost 2 bases and the J gene lost 3 bases, with 10 bases spanning the gap. The V gene's germline CDR1 is SEHNR and CDR2 FQNEAQ (reference sequence). The CDR3 spans 14 residues. CDR3 in amino acids: CASSLSATDYGYTF. The CDR3 nucleotides are TGTGCCAGCAGCTTAAGCGCGACAGACTATGGCTACACCTTC.

This clonotype was counted at least ten times. The chain uses TRBV20-1 and TRBJ2-7, with 7 positions matching TRBD2. V gave up 1 base and J gave up 6 bases; unmatched junction bases: 6. The CDR3 contains 13 residues. The germline V gene encodes CDR1 DFQATT and CDR2 SNEGSKA (reference sequence). The CDR3 nucleotides are TGCAGTGCTAGAGCCCCCATAGCGGGCGAGCAGTACTTC. It specifies CSARAPIAGEQYF.

This clonotype has just a few counts. The V call is TRBV5-1, the J call TRBJ2-2, with D perhaps assigned TRBD1 or TRBD2 (5 bases each). The germline CDR1 and CDR2 sequences are SGHRS and YFSETQ. This CDR3 region has 15 residues. The V end was cut by 2 bases, the J end by 5 bases, with 13 bases between. The CDR3 nucleotides are TGCGCCAGCAGCTTTGCGGGCAGGGATACCGGGGAGCTGTTTTTT. This codes for CASSFAGRDTGELFF. The whole variable domain, filled in from reference TRBV5-1 and TRBJ2-2, reads KAGVTQTPRYLIKTRGQQVTLSCSPISGHRSVSWYQQTPGQGLQFLFEYFSETQRNKGNFPGRFSGRQFSNSRSEMNVSTLELGDSALYLCASSFAGRDTGELFFGEGSRLTVL.

This clonotype came up many times. The CDR3 DNA follows: TGTGCCAGCAGCTCCCAGTTCCAGCGGGGGACCTACGAGCAGTACTTC. Amino acids: CASSSQFQRGTYEQYF. This chain joins TRBV7-8 and TRBJ2-7; TRBD2 aligns across 8 bases. Germline assignment: CDR1 SGHVS and CDR2 FQNEAQ. This CDR3 has 16 residues. J was trimmed by 2 bases and V by 4 bases; bases with no gene match: 10. Full variable domain (missing parts from reference TRBV7-8 and TRBJ2-7): GAGVSQSPRYKVAKRGQDVALRCDPISGHVSLFWYQQALGQGPEFLTYFQNEAQLDKSGLPSDRFFAERPEGSVSTLKIQRTQQEDSAVYLCASSSQFQRGTYEQYFGPGTRLTVT.

This clonotype was seen ten or more times. This sequence joins TRBV7-2 and TRBJ2-5; 7 bases are shared with TRBD2. V shed 5 bases, J shed 2 bases, and the junction held 8 bases outside the gene matches. This CDR3 comprises 15 residues. CDR1 and CDR2 (germline): SGHTA, FQGNSA. The CDR3 loop reads CASSRASGEQETQYF. The CDR3 nucleotides read TGTGCCAGCAGCCGGGCGAGCGGGGAGCAAGAGACCCAGTACTTC.

This clonotype appeared many times. The J gene is TRBJ2-7, the V gene TRBV28, with TRBD1 as a possible D gene (6 bases). In germline, CDR1 is MDHEN, CDR2 SYDVKM. This CDR3 spans 15 amino acids. V shed 6 bases and J shed 4 bases, with 19 bases lying between them. The CDR3 nucleotides read TGTGCCAGCAGCTCCCCCCCCCCAGGGGAATACGAGCAGTACTTC. Its translation is CASSSPPPGEYEQYF.

This clonotype was detected many times. The chain combines TRBV30 with TRBJ1-1; the D gene is possibly TRBD1 (6 bases). CDR3 size: 15 residues. Germline V gene data show CDR1 as GTSNPN and CDR2 as SVGIG (reference sequence). V was clipped by 3 bases and J by 0 bases, with 14 bases between them. The CDR3 region is CAWRPPDRMNTEAFF. The CDR3 DNA follows: TGTGCCTGGAGACCACCGGACAGAATGAACACTGAAGCTTTCTTT.

This clonotype was recorded many times. The V gene is TRBV7-6, the J gene TRBJ2-2; D is perhaps TRBD1 or TRBD2 (5 bases each). Germline loops: CDR1 SGHVS, CDR2 FNYEAQ. The V end was cut by 9 bases, the J end by 7 bases, with 21 bases between. The CDR3 contains 15 residues. This chain's CDR3 is CASKRRQGANGELFF. CDR3 nucleotide sequence: TGTGCCAGTAAACGCCGGCAGGGAGCAAACGGGGAGCTGTTTTTT. Looking up the rest from reference TRBV7-6 and TRBJ2-2 gives the full variable domain: GAGVSQSPRYKVTKRGQDVALRCDPISGHVSLYWYRQALGQGPEFLTYFNYEAQQDKSGLPNDRFSAERPEGSISTLTIQRTEQRDSAMYRCASKRRQGANGELFFGEGSRLTVL.

This clonotype was detected ten times or more. DNA for the CDR3: TGTGCCAGCAGCCAAGCGGGCAGGGAGGATCAGCCCCAGCATTTT. It codes for CASSQAGREDQPQHF. The chain is built from TRBV3-1 and TRBJ1-5; D is possibly TRBD1 (5 bases). V lost 1 base, J lost 5 bases, and 12 bases lay in between. Per germline, CDR1 LGHDT and CDR2 YNNKEL (reference sequence). The CDR3 is 15 amino acids. Drawing the rest from reference TRBV3-1 and TRBJ1-5, the complete variable domain is DTAVSQTPKYLVTQMGNDKSIKCEQNLGHDTMYWYKQDSKKFLKIMFSYNNKELIINETVPNRFSPKSPDKAHLNLHINSLELGDSAVYFCASSQAGREDQPQHFGDGTRLSIL.

This clonotype was observed many times. The chain employs TRBV7-2 and TRBJ2-3, with 7 bases identical to TRBD1. CDR1 is SGHTA, CDR2 FQGNSA, per germline. Trimming took 3 bases from V and 1 from J; bases not matched to a gene: 1. The CDR3 covers 14 residues. CDR3 loop: CASSFDRGTDTQYF. CDR3 DNA: TGTGCCAGCAGCTTCGACAGGGGCACAGATACGCAGTATTTT.

This clonotype occurred many times. The rearrangement links TRBV27 to TRBJ2-2; D might be TRBD2 (7 bases). Germline V CDR1 and CDR2: MNHEY, SMNVEV (reference sequence). V dropped 5 bases and J dropped 2 bases, with 15 bases sitting between them. The CDR3 totals 16 residues. CDR3 residues: CASSPRAGTNTGELFF. CDR3 nucleotides: TGTGCCAGCAGTCCGCGAGCGGGGACAAACACCGGGGAGCTGTTTTTT.

This clonotype was seen at least ten times. The genes are TRBV7-8 and TRBJ1-6; D unresolved. CDR3 length: 16 amino acids. In germline, CDR1 is SGHVS, CDR2 FQNEAQ. V was trimmed by 5 bases and J by 10 bases, leaving 21 bases between them. CDR3 nucleotides: TGTGCCAGCAGCCCGGGAGAGAATCCCCTCGTATCACCCCTCCACTTT. It translates to CASSPGENPLVSPLHF.

This clonotype was recorded many times. The chain uses TRBV29-1 and TRBJ2-1, with D possibly matching TRBD1 (5 bases). The ends were cut back, 3 bases at V and 7 bases at J, with 16 bases in the middle. Germline V gene lookup returns CDR1 SQVTM and CDR2 ANQGSEA. This CDR3 has 14 amino acids. In DNA, the CDR3 is TGCAGCGTTGATCGGCAGGGTGCTTGGAATGAGCAGTTCTTC. This gives the protein CSVDRQGAWNEQFF.